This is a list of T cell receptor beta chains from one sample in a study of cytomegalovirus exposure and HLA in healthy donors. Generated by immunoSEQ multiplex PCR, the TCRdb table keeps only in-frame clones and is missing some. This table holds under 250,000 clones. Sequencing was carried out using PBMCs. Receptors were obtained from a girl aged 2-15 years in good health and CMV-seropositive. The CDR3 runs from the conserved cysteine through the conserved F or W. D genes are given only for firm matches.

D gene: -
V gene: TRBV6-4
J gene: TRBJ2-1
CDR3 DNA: TGTGCCAGCAACATCCCACCCGGGACTGGTAAGTTCTTC
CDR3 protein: CASNIPPGTGKFF

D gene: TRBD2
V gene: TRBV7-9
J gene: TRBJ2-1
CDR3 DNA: TGTGCCAGCAGCCCGGGACTAGCGGCCTACAATGAGCAGTTCTTC
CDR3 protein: CASSPGLAAYNEQFF

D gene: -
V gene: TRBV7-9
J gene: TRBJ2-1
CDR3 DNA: TGTGCCAGCAGCAGCAGGACAGCCTCGGAGCAGTTCTTC
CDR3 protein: CASSSRTASEQFF

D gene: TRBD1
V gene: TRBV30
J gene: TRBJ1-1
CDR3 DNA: TGTGCCTGGGAAACAGGGGAGGCGGAAGCTTTCTTT
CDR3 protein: CAWETGEAEAFF

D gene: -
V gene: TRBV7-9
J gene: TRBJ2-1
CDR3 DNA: TGTGCCAGCAGCTTAAGGTTTGAGGTATTAACCACCCACAATGAGCAGTTCTTC
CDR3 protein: CASSLRFEVLTTHNEQFF

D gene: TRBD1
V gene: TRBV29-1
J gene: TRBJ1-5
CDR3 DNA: TGCAGCGTTGGATCGACAGGGTCAGATCAGCCCCAGCATTTT
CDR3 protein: CSVGSTGSDQPQHF

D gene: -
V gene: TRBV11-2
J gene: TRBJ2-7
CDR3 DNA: TGTGCCAGCAGCTTAGTCGGCGAGCTCCCGGGCGAGCAGTACTTC
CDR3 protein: CASSLVGELPGEQYF

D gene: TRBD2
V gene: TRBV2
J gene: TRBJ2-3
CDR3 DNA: TGTGCCAGCAGTGAAAATACAGGGACTAGGAAAACAGATACGCAGTATTTT
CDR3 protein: CASSENTGTRKTDTQYF

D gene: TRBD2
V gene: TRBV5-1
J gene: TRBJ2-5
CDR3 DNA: TGCGCCAGCACCGTAGCGGGGGGCCCGCAAGAGACCCAGTACTTC
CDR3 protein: CASTVAGGPQETQYF

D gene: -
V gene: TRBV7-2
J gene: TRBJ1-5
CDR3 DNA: TGTGCCAGCAGAGACCAGGGTGGGCAGCCCCAGCATTTT
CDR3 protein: CASRDQGGQPQHF

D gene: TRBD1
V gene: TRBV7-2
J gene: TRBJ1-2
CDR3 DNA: TGTGCCAGCGACCCCGCAGACCCGGGACAGCCCAACTATGGCTACACCTTC
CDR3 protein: CASDPADPGQPNYGYTF

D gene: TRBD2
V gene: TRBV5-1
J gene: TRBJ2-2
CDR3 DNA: TGCGCCAGCAGCTTCGGACTAGAAGGGGAGCTGTTTTTT
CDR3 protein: CASSFGLEGELFF

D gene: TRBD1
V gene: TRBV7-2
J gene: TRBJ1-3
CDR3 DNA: TGTGCCAGCAGACAAGGGGGCAGGGTAGACACCATATATTTT
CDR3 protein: CASRQGGRVDTIYF

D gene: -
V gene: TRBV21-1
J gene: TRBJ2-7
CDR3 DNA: TGTGCCAGCAGCAACGCCGGGACTCCCGGCAACCTACAAAAAAGCTACGAGCAGTACTTC
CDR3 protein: CASSNAGTPGNLQKSYEQYF

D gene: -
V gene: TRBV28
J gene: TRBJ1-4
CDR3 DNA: TGTGCCAGCAGCCGGGGACATAATGAAAAACTGTTTTTT
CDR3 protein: CASSRGHNEKLFF

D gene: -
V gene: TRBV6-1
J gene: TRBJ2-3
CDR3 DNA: TGTGCCAGCAGTGGCCGGCGAGGCTCGGTTGGCACAGATACGCAGTATTTT
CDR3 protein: CASSGRRGSVGTDTQYF

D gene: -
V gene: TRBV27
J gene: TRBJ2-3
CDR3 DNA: TGTGCCAGCAGTCCCCCGGTTACAGATACGCAGTATTTT
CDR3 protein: CASSPPVTDTQYF

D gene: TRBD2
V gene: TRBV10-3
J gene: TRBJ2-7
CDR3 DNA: TGTGCCATCAAACAGGGACTAGCGGGGGCCTACGAGCAGTACTTC
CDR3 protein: CAIKQGLAGAYEQYF

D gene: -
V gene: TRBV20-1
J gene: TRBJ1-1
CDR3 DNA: TGCAGTGCCTCACGAGTCGATGAAGCTTTCTTT
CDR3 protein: CSASRVDEAFF

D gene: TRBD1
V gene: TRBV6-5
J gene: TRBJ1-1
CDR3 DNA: TGTGCCAGCAGGCAGGGACAGGCCTTCAACACTGAAGCTTTCTTT
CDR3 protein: CASRQGQAFNTEAFF

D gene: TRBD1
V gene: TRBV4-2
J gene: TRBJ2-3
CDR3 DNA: TGTGCCAGCAGCCAAGCCCCTACGGGACAGGGGGCTGGGGATAGCACAGATACGCAGTATTTT
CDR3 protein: CASSQAPTGQGAGDSTDTQYF

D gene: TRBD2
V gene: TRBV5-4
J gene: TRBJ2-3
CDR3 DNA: TGTGCCAGCAGCTTAAGAGCGGGAGTAGCAGATACGCAGTATTTT
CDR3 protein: CASSLRAGVADTQYF

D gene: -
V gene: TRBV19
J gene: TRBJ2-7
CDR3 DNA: TGTGCCAGTAGGGGGCAGGGGTCGTACGAGCAGTACTTC
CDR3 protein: CASRGQGSYEQYF

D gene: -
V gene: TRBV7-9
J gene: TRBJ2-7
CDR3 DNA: TGTGCCAGCACCACCGCCGGGGTGAGGGAGCAGTACTTC
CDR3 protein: CASTTAGVREQYF

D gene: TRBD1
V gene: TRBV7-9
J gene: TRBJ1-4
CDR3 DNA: TGTGCCAGCAGCACTAGAGCGAACAGGGGGCGGTATGAAAAACTGTTTTTT
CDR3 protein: CASSTRANRGRYEKLFF

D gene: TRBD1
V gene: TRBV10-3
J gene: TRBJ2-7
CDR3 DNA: TGTGCCATCAGTGAGCCCCAGGGGGCGGACTACGAGCAGTACTTC
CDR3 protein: CAISEPQGADYEQYF

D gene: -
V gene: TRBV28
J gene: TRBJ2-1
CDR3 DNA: TGTGCCAGCAGCCCCGACAGCGCTCCCAATGAGCAGTTCTTC
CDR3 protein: CASSPDSAPNEQFF

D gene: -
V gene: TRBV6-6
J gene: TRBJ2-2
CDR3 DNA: TGTGCCAGCAGAGGTCCAGGGGCGAACACCGGGGAGCTGTTTTTT
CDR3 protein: CASRGPGANTGELFF

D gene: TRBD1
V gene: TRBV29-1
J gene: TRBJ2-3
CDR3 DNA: TGCAGCGTCTGGGGGACAGGGGTTACAGATACGCAGTATTTT
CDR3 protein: CSVWGTGVTDTQYF

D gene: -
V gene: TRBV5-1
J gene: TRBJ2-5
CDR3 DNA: TGCGCCAGCAGCTTGGAGGGGCGGGAAAGAGAGACCCAGTACTTC
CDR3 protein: CASSLEGRERETQYF

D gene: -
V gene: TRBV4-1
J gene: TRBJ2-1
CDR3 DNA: TGCGCCAGCAGCCAGATTGGCAGCTCCTACAATGAGCAGTTCTTC
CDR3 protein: CASSQIGSSYNEQFF

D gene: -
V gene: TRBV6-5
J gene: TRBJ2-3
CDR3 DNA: TGTGCCAGCAGGTCACCTAGGAGCAACGTAGATACGCAGTATTTT
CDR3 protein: CASRSPRSNVDTQYF

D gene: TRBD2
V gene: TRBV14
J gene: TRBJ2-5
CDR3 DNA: TGTGCCAGCAGCCAGGGGACTAGCGGGCCCTTGGAAAAAGAGACCCAGTACTTC
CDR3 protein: CASSQGTSGPLEKETQYF

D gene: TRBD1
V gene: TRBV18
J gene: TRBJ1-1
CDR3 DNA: TGTGCCAGCTCACTTAGGACAGGGGGCAGGGAAGCTTTCTTT
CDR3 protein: CASSLRTGGREAFF

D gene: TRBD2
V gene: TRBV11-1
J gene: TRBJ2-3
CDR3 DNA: TGTGCCAGCAGCCTATTAGCGGGAACCACAGATACGCAGTATTTT
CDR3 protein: CASSLLAGTTDTQYF

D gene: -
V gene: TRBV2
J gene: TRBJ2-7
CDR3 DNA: TGTGCCAGCAGTAACAGAATAGACAGGCCGAACTACGAGCAGTACTTC
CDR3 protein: CASSNRIDRPNYEQYF

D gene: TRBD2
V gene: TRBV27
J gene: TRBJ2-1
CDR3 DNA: TGTGCCAGCAGTTTAGCGGGAGGGGTCTACAATGAGCAGTTCTTC
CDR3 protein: CASSLAGGVYNEQFF

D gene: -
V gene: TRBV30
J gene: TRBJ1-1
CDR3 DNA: TGTGCCTGGAGGCGGAGGGATGGAGGGTCAGTGAACACTGAAGCTTTCTTT
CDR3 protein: CAWRRRDGGSVNTEAFF

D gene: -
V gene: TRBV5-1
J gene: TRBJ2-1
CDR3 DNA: TGCGCCAGCAGCGTTACAGGGTTTTGGGACAATGAGCAGTTCTTC
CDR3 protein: CASSVTGFWDNEQFF

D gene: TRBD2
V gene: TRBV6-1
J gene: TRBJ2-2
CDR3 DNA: TGTGCCAGCACCTTACTAGCGGTCGACGGGGAGCTGTTTTTT
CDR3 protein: CASTLLAVDGELFF

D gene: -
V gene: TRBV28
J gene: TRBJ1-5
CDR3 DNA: TGTGCCAGCCGAAGGGGGAACAATCAGCCCCAGCATTTT
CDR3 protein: CASRRGNNQPQHF

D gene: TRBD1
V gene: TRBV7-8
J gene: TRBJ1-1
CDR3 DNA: TGTGCCAGCAGCCGCCGGGACAGTCTAAACACTGAAGCTTTCTTT
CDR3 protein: CASSRRDSLNTEAFF

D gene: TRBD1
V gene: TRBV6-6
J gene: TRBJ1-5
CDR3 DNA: TGTGCCAGCAGTTACCAGGGGGGAGTAAATCAGCCCCAGCATTTT
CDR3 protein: CASSYQGGVNQPQHF

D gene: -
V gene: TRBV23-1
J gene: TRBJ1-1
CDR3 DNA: TGCGCCAGCAGTCAATCAGGGGGTAATTCGTGGACTGAAGCTTTCTTT
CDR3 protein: CASSQSGGNSWTEAFF

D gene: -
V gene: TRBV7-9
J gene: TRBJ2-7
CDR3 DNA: TGTGCCAGCAGCAAGCTTAGTGCACAGGACATTACGGTCGAGCAGTACTTC
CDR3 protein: CASSKLSAQDITVEQYF

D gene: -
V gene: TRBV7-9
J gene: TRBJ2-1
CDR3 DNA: TGTGCCAGCAGCTGGAAAACTGGAGTAAGCCGCTTCAATGAGCAGTTCTTC
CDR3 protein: CASSWKTGVSRFNEQFF

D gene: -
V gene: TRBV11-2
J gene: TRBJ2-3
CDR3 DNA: TGTGCCAGCAGCTCGAGCCGGACAACTAGCACAGATACGCAGTATTTT
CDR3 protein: CASSSSRTTSTDTQYF

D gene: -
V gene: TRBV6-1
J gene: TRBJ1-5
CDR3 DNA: TGTGCCAGCCGTGGGGGGACAATCAGCCCCCAGCATTTT
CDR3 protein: CASRGGTISPQHF

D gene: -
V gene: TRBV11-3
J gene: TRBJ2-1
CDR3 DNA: TGTGCCAGCAGCTCTCAGGGTGGTAGGGGTGAGCAGTTCTTC
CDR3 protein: CASSSQGGRGEQFF

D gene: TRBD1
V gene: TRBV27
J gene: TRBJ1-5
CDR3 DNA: TGTGCCAGCAGTCCGTCCCCGCGGACAGGGAGCAATCAGCCCCAGCATTTT
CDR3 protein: CASSPSPRTGSNQPQHF

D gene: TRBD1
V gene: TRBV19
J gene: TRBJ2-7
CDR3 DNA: TGTGCCAGTAGTATTGGGACAGGGCCCTACGAGCAGTACTTC
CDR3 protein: CASSIGTGPYEQYF

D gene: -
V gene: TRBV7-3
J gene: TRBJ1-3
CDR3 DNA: TGTGCCAGCAGCCCGCAAAGTCAGGGGAACTCAAACACCATATATTTT
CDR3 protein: CASSPQSQGNSNTIYF

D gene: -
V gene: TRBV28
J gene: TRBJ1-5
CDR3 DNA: TGTGCCAGCAGTTTAGGGCGGCAGGGAACTGATCAGCCCCAGCATTTT
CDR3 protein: CASSLGRQGTDQPQHF

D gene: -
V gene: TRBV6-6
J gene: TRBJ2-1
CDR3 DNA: TGTGCCAGCGGACTTATCGGGCAGTTCTTC
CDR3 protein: CASGLIGQFF

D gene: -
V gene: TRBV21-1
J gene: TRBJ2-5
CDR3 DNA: TGTGCCAACAGCAAAACAGGGGGACAGACCCAGTACTTC
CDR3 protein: CANSKTGGQTQYF

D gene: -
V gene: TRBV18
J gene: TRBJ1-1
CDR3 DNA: TGTGCCAGCTCCCCGCCCGGGGACACTGAAGCTTTCTTT
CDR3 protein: CASSPPGDTEAFF

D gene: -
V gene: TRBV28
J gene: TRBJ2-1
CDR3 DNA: TGTGCCAGCAGTTTATGGGGCGGGACTCGTAATGAGCAGTTCTTC
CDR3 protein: CASSLWGGTRNEQFF

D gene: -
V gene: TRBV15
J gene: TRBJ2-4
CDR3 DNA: TGTGCCACCAGCTTTGAGGGAGCATACATTCAGTACTTC
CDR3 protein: CATSFEGAYIQYF

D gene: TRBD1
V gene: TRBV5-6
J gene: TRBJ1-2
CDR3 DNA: TGTGCCAGCAGCTTGGCCCAGGGGGCAAACTATGGCTACACCTTC
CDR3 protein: CASSLAQGANYGYTF

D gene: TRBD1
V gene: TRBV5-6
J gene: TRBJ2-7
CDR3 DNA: TGTGCCAGCAGCCCGCAAGGCCACAGGGGGCGAGGGGACGAGCAGTACTTC
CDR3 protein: CASSPQGHRGRGDEQYF